Each of the 17 T cell receptor beta chains below was sequenced from the same sample in a study of Graves' ophthalmopathy and Graves' hyperthyroidism. Amplification from RNA transcripts yielded the TCR beta CDR3 regions. In the first round, RT-PCR was carried out with HTBI primers, and a multiplex PCR formed the second round. One entry per CDR3 protein results from TCRdb running MiXCR on the multiplex PCR reads. The data show approximately 640,000 distinct CDR3 sequences, approximately 39% seen once. Sequenced: peripheral blood. These receptor sequences come from an adult man with Graves' ophthalmopathy.

The chain is built from TRBV7-9 and TRBJ2-5; TRBD2 is a possible D gene (6 bases). The CDR3 length is 18 residues. The germline V gene has CDR1 SEHNR and CDR2 FQNEAQ (reference sequence). V dropped 3 bases and J dropped 3 bases, with 23 bases sitting between them. CDR3 amino acids: CASSFAPIAREVKETQYF. The CDR3 bases are TGTGCCAGCAGCTTTGCTCCTATAGCGAGGGAGGTAAAAGAGACCCAGTACTTC.

J is TRBJ1-1 and V is TRBV7-9; no definite D call. The germline gives CDR1 SEHNR, CDR2 FQNEAQ (reference sequence). The CDR3 is 15 amino acids. V was pared by 1 base and J by 1 base, with 10 bases between. CDR3 in amino acids: CASSLGPTRNTEAFF. In nucleotides, the CDR3 is TGTGCCAGCAGCTTAGGTCCGACAAGGAACACTGAAGCTTTCTTT.

On this clonotype itself: Possible read error: a much larger clone is one base away. The chain uses TRBV19 and TRBJ1-1; D is perhaps TRBD1 (6 bases). This CDR3 region has 15 residues. Germline V gene lookup returns CDR1 LNHDA and CDR2 SQIVND (reference sequence). CDR3 DNA sequence: TGTGCCAGTGGTATAGGGCCAGGGGAGAACACTGAAGCTTTCTTT. Amino acids: CASGIGPGENTEAFF.

The V gene is TRBV9, the J gene TRBJ1-5, with D uncertain. The CDR3 totals 13 residues. V lost 3 bases and J lost 9, with 13 bases in between. Germline V lookup: CDR1 SGDLS, CDR2 YYNGEE. CDR3 loop: CASSAEPQGPQHF. For the CDR3, the DNA is TGTGCCAGCAGCGCGGAACCTCAAGGGCCCCAGCATTTT.

This clonotype came up a few times. This may stem from a read error, because a much larger clone lies one nucleotide away. V gene TRBV12-3 or TRBV12-4 combines with J gene TRBJ1-2; D is uncertain. V shed 3 bases and J shed 6 bases, with 11 bases lying between them. This CDR3 has 13 residues. CDR3 residues: CASSFQLSHGYTF. CDR3 nucleotides: TGTGCCAGCAGTTTTCAGCTCTCTCATGGCTACACCTTC.

This clonotype was detected many times. This rearrangement joins TRBV6-6 to TRBJ2-5, with D maybe TRBD1 (5 bases). The CDR3 consists of 13 residues. CDR1 MNHNY and CDR2 SVGAGI come from the germline V gene (reference sequence). The V end lost 7 bases, the J end lost 0 bases, and 9 bases lay between the germline ends. The CDR3 coding sequence is TGTGCCAGCAAAGGGGATGACCAAGAGACCCAGTACTTC. Translated, it gives CASKGDDQETQYF.

Of note for this clonotype: It may be a read error: a sequence one base away is much more abundant. The CDR3 carries no conserved terminal phenylalanine or tryptophan, so it likely arises from a read error. The chain links TRBV20-1 to TRBJ2-7; TRBD1 might be the D (6 bases). There are 11 residues in the CDR3. V dropped 6 bases and J dropped 6 bases, with 12 bases sitting between them. Germline CDR1 and CDR2: DFQATT and SNEGSKA (reference sequence). The CDR3 DNA follows: TGCAGTGCCCGCACAGGGTTCGAGCAGTACCTC. Protein product: CSARTGFEQYL.

A remark on this clonotype: One end of the junction varies from germline; a read error may be responsible. The chain is built from TRBV7-9 and TRBJ1-2; 9 bases agree with TRBD1. The CDR3 spans 18 residues. Germline loops: CDR1 SEHNR, CDR2 FQNEAQ (reference sequence). CDR3 in DNA: TGTGCCAGCAGCCAAGCTACAGGGGGCTACGACCTTAACCATGGCTACACCTTC. Its translation: CASSQATGGYDLNHGYTF.

This clonotype was detected a few times. The CDR3 spells CASSVEAGRYTGELFF. CDR3 nucleotide sequence: TGTGCCAGCAGCGTAGAAGCGGGGAGATACACCGGGGAGCTGTTTTTT. The chain links TRBV7-6 to TRBJ2-2, with 7 nucleotides matching TRBD2. Trimming at V came to 5 bases and at J to 3 bases, leaving 9 bases not matched to a gene. In germline, CDR1 is SGHVS, CDR2 FNYEAQ. This CDR3 is 16 amino acids long.

The rearrangement links TRBV29-1 to TRBJ2-2; D gene unclear. The CDR3 is 13 residues long. The V and J ends lost 4 bases and 3 bases respectively, with 9 bases between them. The V gene's germline CDR1 is SQVTM and CDR2 ANQGSEA. CDR3 amino acids: CSVGVGDTGELFF. CDR3 sequence (DNA): TGCAGCGTTGGAGTTGGGGACACCGGGGAGCTGTTTTTT.

There are many counts of this clonotype. The J gene is TRBJ1-3, the V gene TRBV7-9; D call uncertain. The length of the CDR3 is 14 residues. Between the trimmed V and J ends, which lost 2 bases and 0 bases, there was a span of 5 bases. Germline V gives CDR1 SEHNR, CDR2 FQNEAQ (reference sequence). The CDR3, as DNA: TGTGCCAGCAGCTTAATCATCTCTGGAAACACCATATATTTT. Residues: CASSLIISGNTIYF.

The chain joins TRBV7-6 to TRBJ2-7, with a possible D match to TRBD1 (6 bases). The germline V and J ends were trimmed by 4 bases and 5 bases, with 15 bases remaining between them. Germline-derived CDR1 and CDR2 are SGHVS and FNYEAQ. The CDR3 length is 14 residues. This CDR3 reads CASSSTDSRNEQYF. The CDR3 bases are TGTGCCAGCAGCTCCACGGACAGTCGAAACGAGCAGTACTTC.

This clonotype was detected ten times or more. The gene calls are TRBV19 and TRBJ2-7; D not resolved. The length of the CDR3 is 14 residues. Looked up from germline, CDR1 is LNHDA and CDR2 is SQIVND (reference sequence). The V gene lost 3 bases and the J gene lost 2 bases, with 11 bases spanning the gap. CDR3 nucleotide sequence: TGTGCCAGTAGTATTGGTCCTCTCGCCTACGAGCAGTACTTC. Protein: CASSIGPLAYEQYF.

This clonotype appeared many times. CDR3 sequence: CASSEGRSRRGTGELFF. The CDR3 DNA follows: TGTGCCAGCAGTGAAGGGAGGTCCAGGAGGGGGACCGGGGAGCTGTTTTTT. The gene calls are TRBV2 and TRBJ2-2; possibly TRBD1 or TRBD2 for D (6 bases each). Germline CDR1 reads SNHLY; CDR2 reads FYNNEI. The V end was cut by 1 base, the J end by 5 bases, with 17 bases between. This CDR3 has 17 residues.

The sample holds many counts of this clonotype. The chain carries TRBV10-3 and TRBJ1-1; a weak D match, TRBD1 (5 bases). The CDR3 contains 13 residues. Germline assignment: CDR1 ENHRY and CDR2 SYGVKD. V was shortened by 3 bases and J by 4 bases, with 9 bases between the two germline ends. CDR3 region: CAISDGGFTEAFF. CDR3 in DNA: TGTGCCATCAGTGATGGGGGGTTCACTGAAGCTTTCTTT.

There are many counts of this clonotype. J is TRBJ1-6 and V is TRBV9; possible D gene TRBD1, 5 bases. CDR3 length: 13 amino acids. Germline V gene sequence: CDR1 SGDLS, CDR2 YYNGEE. V lost 4 bases to trimming and J lost 8 bases, with 10 bases between them. CDR3 in amino acids: CASSLTGDSPLHF. In DNA form, the CDR3 reads TGTGCCAGCAGCCTGACGGGGGATTCACCCCTCCACTTT.

The chain joins TRBV6-1 to TRBJ1-6, with no clear D. The germline V gene encodes CDR1 MNHNS and CDR2 SASEGT. The CDR3 spans 16 residues. V lost 4 bases, J lost 5 bases, and 15 bases lay in between. This chain's CDR3 is CASSALAAGNNSPLHF. The CDR3 DNA is TGTGCCAGCAGTGCGCTGGCGGCAGGCAATAATTCACCCCTCCACTTT.